This entry lists 15 T cell receptor beta chains sequenced from one sample in a study of OX40 agonist ivuxolimab in advanced cancers. Libraries were made using the immunoSEQ multiplex PCR assay. TCRdb mirrors the immuneACCESS table, restricted to in-frame sequences. Some clones are absent from its copies; in checked studies, under half trace to an unresolved V gene, and the reason for the others is unknown. Here the sample has 40,000 or so clones; approximately 88% occur a single time. The ten top clones hold 15% of the sample. The sequencing here drew on CD4+ or CD8+ T cells sorted from blood, taken in a trial of the OX40 agonist ivuxolimab. The receptors here all came from an adult with an advanced solid tumor such as melanoma, head and neck, liver or kidney cancer.

This clone was counted once. V is TRBV7-3 and J is TRBJ2-3; D is unresolved. Germline lookup yields CDR1 SGHTA and CDR2 FQGTGA. Trimming left V 5 bases short and J 6 bases short, with 27 bases between. CDR3 size: 18 residues. The CDR3 is CASSPNGATPIAVDTQYF. As DNA, the CDR3 is TGTGCCAGCAGCCCTAATGGCGCCACCCCAATCGCCGTGGATACGCAGTATTTT.

The gene calls are TRBV2 and TRBJ1-1; tentative D call: TRBD1 (5 bases). V gave up 1 base and J gave up 2 bases, with 5 bases separating them. There are 13 residues in the CDR3. Germline V CDR1 and CDR2: SNHLY, FYNNEI. The CDR3 region has the DNA TGTGCCAGCAGTGAAGGGGACAACACTGAAGCTTTCTTT. Translated: CASSEGDNTEAFF.

This chain links TRBV18 with TRBJ1-1; D gene ambiguous. CDR3 size: 13 residues. Germline CDR1 is KGHSH and CDR2 is LQKENI. V was cut by 6 bases and J by 1 base, with 9 bases left in between. The chain's CDR3 is CASSSEANTEAFF. CDR3 in DNA: TGTGCCAGCTCGTCGGAAGCGAACACTGAAGCTTTCTTT.

In regard to this clone: A read error may account for a junction end that differs from germline. The chain has TRBV16 and TRBJ1-3; a weak D match, TRBD1 (5 bases). The CDR3 runs to 16 residues. Looked up from germline, CDR1 is KGHSY and CDR2 is FQNENV. For the CDR3, the DNA is TGTGCCAGCAGCCGCACCTCAGGGCCCCCTGGGAACACCATATATTTT. Amino acids: CASSRTSGPPGNTIYF.

This chain connects TRBV2 to TRBJ1-2; TRBD1 is a possible D gene (6 bases). Germline V lookup: CDR1 SNHLY, CDR2 FYNNEI. The CDR3 is 15 amino acids. V lost 7 bases to trimming and J lost 4 bases, with 19 bases between them. CDR3 sequence (DNA): TGTGCCAGCATCCCTCGAGGGGGAGGAAGCTATGGCTACACCTTC. Its translation: CASIPRGGGSYGYTF.

This chain joins TRBV20-1 and TRBJ2-4; D unclear. CDR1 and CDR2 (germline): DFQATT, SNEGSKA (reference sequence). The CDR3 contains 11 residues. The germline V and J ends were trimmed by 7 bases and 0 bases, with 4 bases remaining between them. The CDR3 loop reads CSGLAKNIQYF. The CDR3 region has the DNA TGCAGTGGATTAGCCAAAAACATTCAGTACTTC.

This chain connects TRBV11-2 to TRBJ1-1; D is unclear. With 1 base removed from V and 0 bases from J, the gap between germline ends came to 3 bases. Germline V gene data show CDR1 as SGHAT and CDR2 as FQNNGV. The CDR3 sequence is 13 residues long. DNA of the CDR3: TGTGCCAGCAGCTTAGTTATGAACACTGAAGCTTTCTTT. Protein sequence: CASSLVMNTEAFF.

The chain has TRBV6-1 and TRBJ1-1; D might be TRBD1 (5 bases). Germline values: CDR1 MNHNS, CDR2 SASEGT. Trimming took 6 bases from V and 5 from J, leaving 10 bases between them. The CDR3 has 12 residues. CDR3 region: CASSVRGTEAFF. The CDR3 DNA is TGTGCCAGCAGCGTCCGGGGGACTGAAGCTTTCTTT.

This chain uses TRBV11-3 with TRBJ2-5, with D perhaps matching TRBD1 or TRBD2 (5 bases each). The V end was cut by 2 bases, the J end by 10 bases, with 20 bases between. Germline V gene lookup returns CDR1 SGHNT and CDR2 YENEEA. The CDR3 is made up of 15 amino acids. The CDR3 region has the DNA TGTGCCAGCAGCTTATATAGGGACCCAGAGGTGATCCAGTACTTC. This sequence encodes CASSLYRDPEVIQYF. The complete variable domain, with remaining parts taken from reference TRBV11-3 and TRBJ2-5, reads EAGVVQSPRYKIIEKKQPVAFWCNPISGHNTLYWYLQNLGQGPELLIRYENEEAVDDSQLPKDRFSAERLKGVDSTLKIQPAELGDSAVYLCASSLYRDPEVIQYFGPGTRLLVL.

The J gene is TRBJ1-1, the V gene TRBV19; the D gene is possibly TRBD1 (6 bases). Trimming stripped 2 bases from V and 3 bases from J, with 10 bases between. The CDR3 spans 14 residues. From germline, CDR1 is LNHDA and CDR2 SQIVND (reference sequence). CDR3 DNA sequence: TGTGCCAGTAGTATATCAGGGGCTCACACTGAAGCTTTCTTT. Protein sequence: CASSISGAHTEAFF. Combining the CDR3 with reference TRBV19 and TRBJ1-1 gives the whole variable domain DGGITQSPKYLFRKEGQNVTLSCEQNLNHDAMYWYRQDPGQGLRLIYYSQIVNDFQKGDIAEGYSVSREKKESFPLTVTSAQKNPTAFYLCASSISGAHTEAFFGQGTRLTVV.

V usage is TRBV15 and J usage is TRBJ1-1; no firm D call. This CDR3 spans 15 amino acids. The germline V and J ends were trimmed by 0 bases and 0 bases, with 8 bases remaining between them. Germline V gene lookup returns CDR1 LNHNV and CDR2 YYDKDF (reference sequence). The CDR3 region has the DNA TGTGCCACCAGCAGAGAACGTAGCTTGAACACTGAAGCTTTCTTT. Its protein is CATSRERSLNTEAFF.

The chain combines TRBV28 with TRBJ1-2; possible D gene TRBD1, 5 bases. V was clipped by 3 bases and J by 6 bases, with 14 bases between them. The CDR3 runs 14 residues. The germline gives CDR1 MDHEN, CDR2 SYDVKM. The CDR3 loop reads CASSFFQGSNGYTF. CDR3 DNA: TGTGCCAGCAGTTTCTTTCAGGGCTCGAATGGCTACACCTTC.

V and J are TRBV4-1 and TRBJ1-5; D perhaps matches TRBD1 (5 bases). Per germline, CDR1 MGHRA and CDR2 YSYEKL. CDR3 length equals 16 residues. Trimming pared 0 bases from V and 3 bases from J, leaving 12 bases between. CDR3 coding DNA: TGCGCCAGCAGCCAAGAGAAGCAGGGAGTCAATCAGCCCCAGCATTTT. Translating gives CASSQEKQGVNQPQHF.

The DNA of the CDR3 is TGTGCCAGCAGTATAGACTCTAACTATGGCTACACCTTC. Protein: CASSIDSNYGYTF. The gene calls are TRBV27 and TRBJ1-2; D call uncertain. V lost 5 bases and J lost 0, with 7 bases in between. From germline, CDR1 is MNHEY and CDR2 SMNVEV (reference sequence). The CDR3 totals 13 residues.

The chain recombines TRBV9 with TRBJ1-2, with D perhaps TRBD1 (6 bases). This CDR3 is built from 13 residues. Trimming shortened V by 5 bases and J by 6 bases, and 14 bases separated the two germline ends. Germline values: CDR1 SGDLS, CDR2 YYNGEE. The chain's CDR3 is CASRPPGGNGYTF. The CDR3 bases are TGTGCCAGCAGACCCCCCGGGGGCAATGGCTACACCTTC.